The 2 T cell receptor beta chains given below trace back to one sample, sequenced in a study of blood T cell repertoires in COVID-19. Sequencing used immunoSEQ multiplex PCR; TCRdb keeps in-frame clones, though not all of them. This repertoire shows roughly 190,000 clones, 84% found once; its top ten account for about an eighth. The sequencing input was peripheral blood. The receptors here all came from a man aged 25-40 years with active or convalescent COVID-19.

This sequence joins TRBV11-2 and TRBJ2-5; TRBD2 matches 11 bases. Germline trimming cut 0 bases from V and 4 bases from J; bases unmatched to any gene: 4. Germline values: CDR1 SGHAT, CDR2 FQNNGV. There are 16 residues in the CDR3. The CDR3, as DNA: TGTGCCAGCAGCTTAGAACTAGCGGGAGAGCGAGAGACCCAGTACTTC. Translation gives CASSLELAGERETQYF.

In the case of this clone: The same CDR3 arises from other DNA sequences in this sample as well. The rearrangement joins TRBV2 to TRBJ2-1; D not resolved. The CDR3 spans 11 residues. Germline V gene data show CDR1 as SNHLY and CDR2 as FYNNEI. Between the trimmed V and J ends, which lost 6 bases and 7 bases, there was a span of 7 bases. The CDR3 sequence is CASSESNEQFF. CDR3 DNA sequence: TGTGCCAGCAGCGAGTCTAATGAGCAGTTCTTC.